This T cell receptor (beta chain) was identified in a study of beta chain features in type 1 diabetes. Findings of the study overall: TCRB CDR3s were moderately but significantly shorter in Type 1 diabetes patients in all four CD4+ subsets.

Expressed TCRB transcripts were sequenced because the entire RNA isolate underwent reverse transcription. The assay was immunoSEQ multiplex PCR, and TCRdb's table has in-frame clones only and misses some. The sample shows about 360,000 clones, around 12% of them seen only once. As to this clone: What it recognizes is unknown.

CDR1 and CDR2 (germline): SGHTA, FQGNSA. The V segment lost 5 bases and the J segment 4 bases; nucleotides outside the gene matches: 9. CDR3 size: 15 residues. V is TRBV7-2 and J is TRBJ2-7; 9 nucleotides align to TRBD1. Source material: naive CD4+ T cells from blood. This sequence originates from a woman younger than 35 with type 1 diabetes. In nucleotides, the CDR3 is TGTGCCAGCAGCCTACAACCGGGACAGGGTTACGAGCAGTACTTC. It yields the protein CASSLQPGQGYEQYF.